This TCR beta chain was recovered during a study of blood T cell repertoires in COVID-19 (dated by TCRdb to the early 2020s). With respect to the entire study: Samples from collaborators originated in the United States, Italy and Spain and spanned both the acute and convalescent phases of COVID-19. Samples were obtained from the ongoing ImmuneRACE study (first 160 participants) and from some 1,200 subjects provided by 6 global collaborators. The sample metadata nearly always contained a de-identified subject ID, COVID-19 status, age in years and sex. The material from the prospective study consisted of cDNA or gDNA derived from T cells, B-cell-depleted T cells, or PBMCs. The dataset comprised deeply sampled blood TCRbeta repertoires from subjects exposed to, actively infected with, or recovered from COVID-19. Where available, HLA class I and class II types were taken from metadata supplied by the sample provider and were not determined by assay-based typing. The repertoires were released in a freely available public database intended as a resource for research on the immune response to SARS-CoV-2.

The cysteine opens and the phenylalanine closes a CDR3 of 13 amino acids. Of all the DNA, just the CDR3 is kept, 39 bases in frame from base 1. According to the germline V gene, CDR1 reads MGHDK and CDR2 reads SYGVNS. V and J are truncated by 5 bases and 7 bases respectively, leaving an intervening sequence of 9 bases. The collaborating institutions used their own protocols to collect whole blood in K2EDTA tubes. Collaborator samples were shipped for TCRbeta analysis as frozen whole blood, isolated PBMCs, or DNA extracted from either sample type. This clone was counted a few times. No antigen is known for it. No per-base quality is available; no much larger clone lies one base away. The full study reports these points: How much clinical and demographic metadata was included differed by source and by participant, and the metadata was provided uncurated.

The immunoSEQ Assay, a bias-controlled multiplex PCR, was used to amplify TCRbeta CDR3 regions from genomic DNA. As for the original processing: Within the assay, amplification of reference gene primers was used to estimate how many nucleated cells each sample contained. To quantify the absolute abundance of each unique TCRbeta CDR3 rearrangement, sequence reads were collapsed and filtered. Productive Simpson clonality was computed per sample as the square root of Simpson's diversity index over productive rearrangements. TCRdb carries this immuneACCESS record with in-frame sequences only. Its versions omit some clonotypes, under half of them owing to an unresolved V gene in the studies checked, with the rest unexplained. V and J calls plus clone size are reproduced from that table; the DNA served to infer D and trimming. The sample table holds approximately 29,000 clones, of which roughly 78% were seen once. Clones ranked in the top ten supply around 21% of the sample.

The material sequenced was peripheral blood. This receptor was obtained from a boy aged 2 to 10 with active or convalescent COVID-19. The rearrangement combines TRBV25-1 with TRBJ1-6; TRBD1 might be the D gene, on 6 matching bases. In nucleotide form, the sequence is TGTGCCAGCAGTATACAGGGAAATTCACCCCTCCACTTT. It translates as CASSIQGNSPLHF.